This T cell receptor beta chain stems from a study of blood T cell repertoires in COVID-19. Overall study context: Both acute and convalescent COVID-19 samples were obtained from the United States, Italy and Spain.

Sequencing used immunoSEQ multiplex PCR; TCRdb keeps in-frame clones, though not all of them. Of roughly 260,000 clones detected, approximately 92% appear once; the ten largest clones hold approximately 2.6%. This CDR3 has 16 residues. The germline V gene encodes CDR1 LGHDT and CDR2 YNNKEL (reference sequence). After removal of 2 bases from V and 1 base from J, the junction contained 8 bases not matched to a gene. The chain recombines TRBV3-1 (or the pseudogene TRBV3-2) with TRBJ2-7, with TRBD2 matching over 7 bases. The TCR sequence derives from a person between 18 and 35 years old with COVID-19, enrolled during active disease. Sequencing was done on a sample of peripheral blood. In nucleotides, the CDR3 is TGTGCCAGCAGCCAAATCGCCCTAGCGGAGTCCTACGAGCAGTACTTC. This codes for CASSQIALAESYEQYF.